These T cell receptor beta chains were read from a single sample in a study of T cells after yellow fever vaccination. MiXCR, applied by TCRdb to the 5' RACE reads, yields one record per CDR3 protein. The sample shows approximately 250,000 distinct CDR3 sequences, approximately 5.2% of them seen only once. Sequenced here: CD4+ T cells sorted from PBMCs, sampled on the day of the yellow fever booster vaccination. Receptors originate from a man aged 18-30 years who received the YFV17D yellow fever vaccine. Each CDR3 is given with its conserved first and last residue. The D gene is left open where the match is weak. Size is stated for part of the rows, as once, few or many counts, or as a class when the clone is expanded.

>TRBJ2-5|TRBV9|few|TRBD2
TGTGCCAGCAGCGTTCGGACTAGCGGGGGGCCGGCCTCAGAGACCCAGTACTTC
CASSVRTSGGPASETQYF
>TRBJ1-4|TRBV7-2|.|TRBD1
TGTGCCAGCAGCCCAAAGACAGGGGCAACTAATGAAAAACTGTTTTTT
CASSPKTGATNEKLFF
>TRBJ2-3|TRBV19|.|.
TGTGCCAGTAGTAGCAGGCGGGTGAGCACAGATACGCAGTATTTT
CASSSRRVSTDTQYF
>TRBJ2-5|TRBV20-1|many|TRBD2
TGCAGTGCTAGAGATGCGGGGGGGCCCCAAGAGACCCAGTACTTC
CSARDAGGPQETQYF
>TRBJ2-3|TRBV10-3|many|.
TGTGCCATCGCGACAGCGGCAGATACGCAGTATTTT
CAIATAADTQYF
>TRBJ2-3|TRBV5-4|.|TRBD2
TGTGCCAGCAGCTTGGTTCCGCGGGGGATCACAGATACGCAGTATTTT
CASSLVPRGITDTQYF
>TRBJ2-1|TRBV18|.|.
TGTGCCAGCTCACCGCAGGGGAACAATGAGCTGTTCTTC
CASSPQGNNELFF
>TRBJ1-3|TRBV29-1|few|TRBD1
TGCAGCGTGACAGGGAGCTCTGGAAACACCATATATTTT
CSVTGSSGNTIYF
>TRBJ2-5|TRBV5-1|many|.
TGTGCCAGCAGTTTTAGTAGGGGAGAGACCCAGTACTTC
CASSFSRGETQYF
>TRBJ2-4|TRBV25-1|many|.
TGTGCCAGCAGTGATAGGAGGGTTAGAAACATTCAGTACTTC
CASSDRRVRNIQYF
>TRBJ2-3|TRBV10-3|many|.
TGTGCCATCAGTGAGGACCCTAGGGCCGGCGGTACGCAGTATTTT
CAISEDPRAGGTQYF
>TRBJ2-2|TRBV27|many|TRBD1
TGTGCCAGCAGTTTAACGACAGGGGAGGTAACCGGGGAGCTGTTTTTT
CASSLTTGEVTGELFF
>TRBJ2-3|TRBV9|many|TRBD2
TGTGCCAGCAGCGTAGTCTCTAGCGGAAGCACAGATACGCAGTATTTT
CASSVVSSGSTDTQYF
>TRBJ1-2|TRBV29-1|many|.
TGCAGCGTTGGAGTCGCTCTGGGGGGCTACACCTTC
CSVGVALGGYTF
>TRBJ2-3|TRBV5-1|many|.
TGCGCCAGCAGCGCCGGGACGGATAGCAGCACAGATACGCAGTATTTT
CASSAGTDSSTDTQYF
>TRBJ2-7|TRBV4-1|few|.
TGCGCCAGCAGCCGGCTGACGTTGGGGGCAGGGGACGAGCAGTACTTC
CASSRLTLGAGDEQYF
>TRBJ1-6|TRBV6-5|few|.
TGTGCCAGCAGTCCCGTTAGGCCCTTTAATTCACCCCTCCACTTT
CASSPVRPFNSPLHF
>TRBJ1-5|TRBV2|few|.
TGTGCCAGCAGTGAAAGCTTCAATCAGCCCCAGCATTTT
CASSESFNQPQHF
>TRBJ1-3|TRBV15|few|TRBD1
TGTGCCACCAGCAGACCGGGACAGGGCTCTGGAAACACCATATATTTT
CATSRPGQGSGNTIYF
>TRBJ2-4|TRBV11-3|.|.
TGTGCCAGCAGCGGGATCAGGGTTACCAAAAACATTCAGTACTTC
CASSGIRVTKNIQYF
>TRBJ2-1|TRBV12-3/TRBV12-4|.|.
TGTGCCAGCAGATTAAGAGGGGACGGGTTCGAGTTCTTC
CASRLRGDGFEFF
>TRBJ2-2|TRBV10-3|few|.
TGTGCCATCAAGACGGGTCTGGTCACCGGGGAGCTGTTTTTT
CAIKTGLVTGELFF
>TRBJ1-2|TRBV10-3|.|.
TGTGCCACCGAGCGTGGCGGCAGCAATACATTCTATGGCTACACCTTC
CATERGGSNTFYGYTF
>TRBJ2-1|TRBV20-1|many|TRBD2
TGCAGTGCTAGAGATAGCGGGGGGGTCAATGAGCAGTTCTTC
CSARDSGGVNEQFF
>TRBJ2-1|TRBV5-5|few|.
TGTGCCAGCAGCTTTCGGGAGCTTGCCCTTTACAATGAGCAGTTCTTC
CASSFRELALYNEQFF
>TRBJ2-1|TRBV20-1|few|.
TGCGTGGGGGCCAGGGGGGTCGACAATGAGCAGTTCTTC
CVGARGVDNEQFF
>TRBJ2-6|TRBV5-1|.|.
TGCGCCAGCGACTTCGACAGGAGCTCTGGGGCCAACGTCCTGACTTTC
CASDFDRSSGANVLTF
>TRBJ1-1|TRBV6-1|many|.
TGTGCCAGCAGTGAAGTAAGGGAAACTGAAGCTTTCTTT
CASSEVRETEAFF
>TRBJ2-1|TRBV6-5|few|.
TGTGCCAGCAGCGAGCGGAGCTCCTACAATGAGCAGTTCTTC
CASSERSSYNEQFF
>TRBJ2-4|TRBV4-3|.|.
TGCGCCAGCAGCCAAGATAATGGGGGGAACATTCAGTACTTC
CASSQDNGGNIQYF
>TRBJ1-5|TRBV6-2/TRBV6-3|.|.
TGTGCCAGCAGTCCCTCGATGGGATATCAGCCCCAGCATTTT
CASSPSMGYQPQHF
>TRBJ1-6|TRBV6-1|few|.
TGTGCCAGTTCCAGGGAACAGTCACCCCTCCACTTT
CASSREQSPLHF
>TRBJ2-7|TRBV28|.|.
TGTGCCAGCAGTTCCGGGGCCAGGAGCTACGAGCAGTACTTC
CASSSGARSYEQYF
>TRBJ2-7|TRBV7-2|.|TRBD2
TGTGCCAGCAGCTGGACTAGCGACTCCTACGAGCAGTACTTC
CASSWTSDSYEQYF
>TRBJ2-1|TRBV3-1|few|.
TGTGCCAGCAGCCAATTCCTTGAGGGGGTTGAGCAGTTCTTC
CASSQFLEGVEQFF
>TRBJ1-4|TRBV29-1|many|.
TGCAGCGTTTCCGGGACTGGAGGCTCTAATGAAAAACTGTTTTTT
CSVSGTGGSNEKLFF
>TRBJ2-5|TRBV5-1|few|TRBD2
TGCGCCAGCAGCTTGGCGACTAGCGGGGGGGCCGAAGAGACCCAGTACTTC
CASSLATSGGAEETQYF
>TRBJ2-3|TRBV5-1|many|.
TGCGCCAGCAGCTCCGGGCCCTGGGGGAGTGGCACAGATACGCAGTATTTT
CASSSGPWGSGTDTQYF
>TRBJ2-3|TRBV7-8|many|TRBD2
TGTGCCAGCAGCTTAGTGGGACTAGCGTCCCCAGATACGCAGTATTTT
CASSLVGLASPDTQYF
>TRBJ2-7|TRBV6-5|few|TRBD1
TGTGCCAGCAGTCGTGACAGGGACCGAGTTTTGGCCGAGCAGTACTTC
CASSRDRDRVLAEQYF
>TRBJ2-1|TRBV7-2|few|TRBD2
TGTGCCAGCAGCTTACACGGGGGGTCCTACAATGAGCAGTTCTTC
CASSLHGGSYNEQFF
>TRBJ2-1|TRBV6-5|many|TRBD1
TGTGCCAGCAGTTACTCCCTCGGACAGGGCTACAATGAGCAGTTCTTC
CASSYSLGQGYNEQFF